This entry lists 5 T cell receptor beta chains sequenced from one sample in a study of early T cells in non-severe SARS-CoV-2 infection. MiXCR was run by TCRdb on the 5' RACE reads, yielding one entry per CDR3 protein. The table lists about 16,000 distinct CDR3 sequences, roughly 5% of them singletons, with about 6.3% in the top ten. Sequenced input: whole blood. Source of these receptors: an adult who was a healthcare worker with PCR-confirmed SARS-CoV-2 infection or an uninfected control (not recorded which).

This clonotype has ten or more counts. V usage is TRBV29-1 and J usage is TRBJ1-1; no clear D gene. Trimming shortened V by 5 bases and J by 1 base, and 5 bases separated the two germline ends. CDR3 length: 11 amino acids. From germline, CDR1 is SQVTM and CDR2 ANQGSEA. In DNA, the CDR3 is TGCAGCGTTCCGAGGAACACTGAAGCTTTCTTT. Amino acid sequence: CSVPRNTEAFF.

This clonotype has a count of ten or more. V and J are TRBV10-1 and TRBJ1-1; no reliable D call. CDR3 length: 12 residues. Germline assignment: CDR1 WNHNN and CDR2 SYGVQD (reference sequence). The ends were cut back, 2 bases at V and 1 base at J, with 2 bases in the middle. CDR3 coding DNA: TGCGCCAGCAGTGAGCCGAACACTGAAGCTTTCTTT. Its translation: CASSEPNTEAFF.

The genes are TRBV11-3 and TRBJ2-7, with 9 bases identical to TRBD1. From germline, CDR1 is SGHNT and CDR2 YENEEA. This CDR3 region has 17 residues. The ends lost 1 base at V and 2 bases at J; junction bases unmatched: 9. The CDR3 DNA follows: TGTGCCAGCAGCTTAGGAATAGGGACAGGGAACGCCTACGAGCAGTACGTC. Translating gives CASSLGIGTGNAYEQYV.

This clonotype is judged medium-sized (0.01 to 0.1%). The rearrangement uses TRBV29-1 and TRBJ1-4; D unclear. Germline V CDR1 and CDR2: SQVTM, ANQGSEA. Trimming pared 6 bases from V and 6 bases from J, leaving 8 bases between. This CDR3 contains 11 residues. CDR3: CSVRRDEKLFF. CDR3 bases: TGCAGCGTGCGACGAGATGAAAAACTGTTTTTT.

This clonotype was seen ten or more times. J is TRBJ2-1 and V is TRBV7-6; tentative D call: TRBD2 (5 bases). Trimming cost V 3 bases and J 5 bases, with 14 bases left between them. The CDR3 totals 15 residues. Germline V gene sequence: CDR1 SGHVS, CDR2 FNYEAQ. CDR3 DNA sequence: TGTGCCAGCAGCTTGACTCCCAAGGAGGACAATGAGCAGTTCTTC. It is translated as CASSLTPKEDNEQFF.